This T cell receptor (beta chain) was found in a study of PD-1 blockade in classical Hodgkin lymphoma. Study summary: It was nivolumab at 3 mg/kg, given intravenously every 2 weeks, that patients received. Study results and caveats: Only CD4+ TCR diversity, not CD8+, had risen significantly by C4D1. The study found complete responders had baseline diversity similar to newly diagnosed patients. Reported baseline diversity: healthy donors highest, relapsed/refractory patients lowest.

Following autologous stem cell transplantation, relapse occurred in every patient, and exposure to brentuximab vedotin varied. Negative selection with magnetic separation was used to purify CD4+ T cells from thawed PBMCs. Method: immunoSEQ multiplex PCR; TCRdb's copy keeps in-frame clones and lacks some. The profile shows approximately 25,000 clones, around 83% of them singletons. Note on this clone: No antigen is known for it.

The clonotype was recovered from a human donor with classical Hodgkin lymphoma. The sequencing here drew on CD4+ T cells from blood, taken at baseline.

DNA of the CDR3: TGTGCCACCTTAGCCGACTATTCGGATACGCAGTATTTT. Amino acid sequence: CATLADYSDTQYF. The V gene is TRBV6-1, the J gene TRBJ2-3, with a tentative D call TRBD2 (5 bases). The length of the CDR3 is 13 residues. Trimming removed 10 bases from V and 6 bases from J, with 17 bases in between. In germline, CDR1 is MNHNS, CDR2 SASEGT.